Below are 16 T cell receptor beta chains sequenced from a single sample in a study of T cell changes during pregnancy in multiple sclerosis. The table came from immunoSEQ multiplex PCR; TCRdb's copy has only in-frame clones and leaves some out. The sample contains about 66,000 clones, 91% of which appear only once. Sequences were derived from CD8+ T cells from peripheral blood mononuclear cells, sampled before pregnancy. These receptors came from a female donor with multiple sclerosis, enrolled in a pregnancy study.

V gene TRBV7-3 combines with J gene TRBJ2-3, with TRBD2 as a possible D gene (7 bases). The germline CDR1 and CDR2 sequences are SGHTA and FQGTGA. There are 14 residues in the CDR3. V was trimmed by 1 base and J by 7 bases, leaving 12 bases between them. CDR3 sequence reads: CASSLIGGANTQYF. For the CDR3, the DNA is TGTGCCAGCAGCTTAATTGGGGGGGCGAATACGCAGTATTTT.

The table lists this clone with a count of one. The genes are TRBV7-8 and TRBJ2-1; 12 bases line up with TRBD2. The CDR3 extends over 16 amino acids. Germline CDR1 is SGHVS and CDR2 is FQNEAQ. V lost 2 bases to trimming and J lost 12 bases; unmatched junction nucleotides: 11. CDR3 region: CASSLRGLAGDPMQFF. The CDR3 DNA sequence: TGTGCCAGCAGCTTAAGGGGACTAGCGGGTGATCCGATGCAGTTCTTC.

About this clone: The junction shows a germline mismatch at one end, possibly a read error. The sample has other DNA sequences that encode this CDR3 too. The chain recombines TRBV9 with TRBJ2-5, with 9 bases aligning to TRBD2. CDR3 length equals 14 residues. Germline CDR1 and CDR2: SGDLS and YYNGEE. The CDR3: CASSGSGREETQYF. The CDR3 coding sequence is TGTGCCAGCAGCGGTAGCGGGAGAGAAGAGACTCAGTACTTC. Full variable domain (remainder filled in from reference TRBV9 and TRBJ2-5): DSGVTQTPKHLITATGQRVTLRCSPRSGDLSVYWYQQSLDQGLQFLIQYYNGEERAKGNILERFSAQQFPDLHSELNLSSLELGDSALYFCASSGSGREETQYFGPGTRLLVL.

The CDR3 nucleotides read TGTGCCAGCAGTGAATATTTCGACTCCCCGACCCTCAATGAGCAGTTCTTC. It is translated as CASSEYFDSPTLNEQFF. The chain recombines TRBV25-1 with TRBJ2-1, with D unclear. CDR3 size: 17 residues. The ends were cut back, 0 bases at V and 6 bases at J, with 18 bases in the middle. Germline V gene sequence: CDR1 MGHDK, CDR2 SYGVNS.

This clone was seen just once. The chain carries TRBV7-6 and TRBJ2-1; D is perhaps TRBD2 (6 bases). Germline V gives CDR1 SGHVS, CDR2 FNYEAQ. With 4 bases removed from V and 3 bases from J, the gap between germline ends came to 16 bases. The CDR3 is made up of 16 amino acids. CDR3: CASSSLGTGDYNEQFF. CDR3 coding DNA: TGTGCCAGCAGCTCGCTCGGGACGGGAGACTACAATGAGCAGTTCTTC. The complete variable domain, with remaining parts taken from reference TRBV7-6 and TRBJ2-1, reads GAGVSQSPRYKVTKRGQDVALRCDPISGHVSLYWYRQALGQGPEFLTYFNYEAQQDKSGLPNDRFSAERPEGSISTLTIQRTEQRDSAMYRCASSSLGTGDYNEQFFGPGTRLTVL.

The CDR3 protein is CASSPGTEPTEAFF. The CDR3 nucleotides are TGCGCCAGCAGCCCCGGGACAGAACCGACTGAAGCTTTCTTT. The chain is built from TRBV5-1 and TRBJ1-1; 7 bases fit TRBD1. Germline V gives CDR1 SGHRS, CDR2 YFSETQ. The V and J ends lost 4 bases and 5 bases, in that order; junction bases with no gene match: 8. This CDR3 spans 14 amino acids.

The rearrangement joins TRBV6-1 to TRBJ2-5, with D possibly matching TRBD2 (6 bases). The CDR3 consists of 15 residues. V was shortened by 7 bases and J by 1 base, with 16 bases between the two germline ends. Looked up from germline, CDR1 is MNHNS and CDR2 is SASEGT. CDR3: CASIVWVGGQETQYF. CDR3 DNA sequence: TGTGCCAGCATCGTGTGGGTCGGGGGCCAAGAGACCCAGTACTTC.

This clone was observed a single time. The genes are TRBV9 and TRBJ2-5, with 8 bases aligning to TRBD2. From germline, CDR1 is SGDLS and CDR2 YYNGEE. CDR3 length: 15 residues. V lost 4 bases, J lost 2 bases, and 7 bases stayed unmatched. The CDR3 DNA follows: TGTGCCAGCAGCCGCCCGGGGGGGACACAAGAGACCCAGTACTTC. Protein product: CASSRPGGTQETQYF. Together with reference TRBV9 and TRBJ2-5, the CDR3 gives the full variable domain: DSGVTQTPKHLITATGQRVTLRCSPRSGDLSVYWYQQSLDQGLQFLIQYYNGEERAKGNILERFSAQQFPDLHSELNLSSLELGDSALYFCASSRPGGTQETQYFGPGTRLLVL.

The chain has TRBV7-6 and TRBJ2-3; 10 bases are a match to TRBD2. V lost 2 bases to trimming and J lost 1 base; unmatched junction nucleotides: 6. Per the germline V gene, CDR1 is SGHVS and CDR2 is FNYEAQ. The length of the CDR3 is 17 residues. CDR3 sequence: CASSLRRGTSGTDTQYF. CDR3 bases: TGTGCCAGCAGCTTAAGGCGGGGGACTAGCGGCACAGATACGCAGTATTTT.

The chain carries TRBV7-8 and TRBJ2-1, with D possibly matching TRBD1 (7 bases). CDR3 length: 17 residues. Germline lookup yields CDR1 SGHVS and CDR2 FQNEAQ. The V end was cut by 1 base, the J end by 3 bases, with 16 bases between. CDR3 protein: CASSLGRGEVYYNEQFF. CDR3 DNA sequence: TGTGCCAGCAGCTTAGGCAGGGGGGAAGTCTACTACAATGAGCAGTTCTTC. The full variable domain, with the rest looked up from reference TRBV7-8 and TRBJ2-1, is GAGVSQSPRYKVAKRGQDVALRCDPISGHVSLFWYQQALGQGPEFLTYFQNEAQLDKSGLPSDRFFAERPEGSVSTLKIQRTQQEDSAVYLCASSLGRGEVYYNEQFFGPGTRLTVL.

This clone was recorded only once. This sequence joins TRBV2 and TRBJ1-1; TRBD1 might be the D (5 bases). Per germline, CDR1 SNHLY and CDR2 FYNNEI. The CDR3 loop spans 14 amino acids. Trimming removed 2 bases at V and 0 bases at J, with 7 bases between. CDR3 sequence: CASSERGMNTEAFF. For the CDR3, the DNA is TGTGCCAGCAGTGAACGGGGGATGAACACTGAAGCTTTCTTT.

The V and J genes are TRBV13 and TRBJ2-1; 9 bases are shared with TRBD1. From germline, CDR1 is PRHDT and CDR2 FYEKMQ (reference sequence). V lost 7 bases to trimming and J lost 7 bases; unmatched junction nucleotides: 8. The CDR3 is 14 residues long. DNA for the CDR3: TGTGCCAGCACCGGGACAGGGCCTTTGAATGAGCAGTTCTTC. This codes for CASTGTGPLNEQFF.

The genes are TRBV10-3 and TRBJ2-7; D gene unclear. The CDR3 contains 13 residues. V lost 3 bases to trimming and J lost 0 bases, with 6 bases between them. Germline lookup yields CDR1 ENHRY and CDR2 SYGVKD. CDR3 nucleotide sequence: TGTGCCATCAGTGACACAGACTCCTACGAGCAGTACTTC. Its protein is CAISDTDSYEQYF.

The V gene is TRBV14, the J gene TRBJ2-2, with 8 nucleotides matching TRBD1. V lost 0 bases to trimming and J lost 4 bases; unmatched junction nucleotides: 10. This CDR3 region has 18 residues. Germline values: CDR1 SGHDN, CDR2 FVKESK. The CDR3: CASSQELLTGESTGELFF. Here the CDR3 DNA reads TGTGCCAGCAGCCAAGAATTGTTGACAGGGGAGAGCACCGGGGAGCTGTTTTTT.

This chain joins TRBV14 and TRBJ2-3; tentatively, D is TRBD2 (5 bases). CDR1 is SGHDN, CDR2 FVKESK, per germline. V was trimmed by 4 bases and J by 3 bases, leaving 14 bases between them. The CDR3 length is 15 residues. The CDR3 bases are TGTGCCAGCAGCCTCGGGGTGGTTGGGACAGATACGCAGTATTTT. It specifies CASSLGVVGTDTQYF.

V usage is TRBV13 and J usage is TRBJ1-1; D might be TRBD1 (6 bases). This CDR3 region has 11 residues. The V gene's germline CDR1 is PRHDT and CDR2 FYEKMQ (reference sequence). Trimming took off 0 bases at V and 12 bases at J, with 8 bases between the two ends. The CDR3 DNA follows: TGTGCCAGCAGCTTAGGACAGGGACCTTTCTTT. Translation: CASSLGQGPFF.